This T cell receptor (beta chain) was captured in a study of vaccination and CD4 T cells after COVID-19. Study results and limitations: Convalescent patients showed a median approximately 84% of reactive clones that were seen only post-vaccination.

A note on this clonotype: The antigen is unknown.

Germline loops: CDR1 DFQATT, CDR2 SNEGSKA (reference sequence). The CDR3 runs 14 residues. After removal of 6 bases from V and 4 bases from J, the junction contained 4 bases not matched to a gene. The Oncomine TCR Beta short-read assay generated sequence data from the DNA of cultured CD4+ T cells. MiXCR, applied by TCRdb to the PCR reads, yields one record per CDR3 protein. Of under 15,000 distinct CDR3 sequences in the sample, roughly three fifths were seen once. As to treatment: roughly ten-day PBMC culture with coronavirus spike peptide pools or control peptides (ViraFEST assay). The rearrangement links TRBV20-1 to TRBJ2-3, with 13 bases lining up with TRBD2. Sequenced sample: CD4+ T cells from blood, cultured in vitro. This receptor was obtained from a human donor who had recovered from COVID-19. CDR3 loop: CSARLAGGADTQYF. CDR3 coding DNA: TGCAGTGCCCGACTAGCGGGAGGTGCAGATACGCAGTATTTT.